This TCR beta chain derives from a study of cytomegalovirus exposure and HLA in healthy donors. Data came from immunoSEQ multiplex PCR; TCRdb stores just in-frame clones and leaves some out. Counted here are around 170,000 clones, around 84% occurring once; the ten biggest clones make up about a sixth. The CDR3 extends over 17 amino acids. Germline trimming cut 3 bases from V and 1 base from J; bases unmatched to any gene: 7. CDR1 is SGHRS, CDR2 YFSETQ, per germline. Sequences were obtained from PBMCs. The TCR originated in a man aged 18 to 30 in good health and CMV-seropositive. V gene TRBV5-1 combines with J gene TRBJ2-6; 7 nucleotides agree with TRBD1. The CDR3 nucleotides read TGCGCCAGCAGCTCTACGGGACAGCCATCTGGGGCCAACGTCCTGACTTTC. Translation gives CASSSTGQPSGANVLTF.